The entry below gives a single TCR beta chain sequence along with its context. It lacks a known antigen. Base qualities are not provided; no much larger clone lies one nucleotide away. The sample is drawn from a study of immune evolution from preneoplasia to lung adenocarcinoma (dated by TCRdb to the early 2020s). About the study as a whole: HLA loss of heterozygosity was seen in roughly 7%, 15% and 33% of AIS, MIA and ADC lesions, and in no AAH lesions. Sample size was determined by specimen availability and not by a prior power calculation. Resected precursor lesions (AAH, AIS, MIA) and invasive adenocarcinomas were compared with paired morphologically normal lung tissue. The study used immune gene expression, TCR sequencing and multiplex immunofluorescence to profile the immune contexture of lung adenocarcinoma precursors and invasive adenocarcinoma. The immune data were combined with whole exome sequencing and methylation data from the same cohort of nodules. A total of 40 to 60 patients contributed TCR sequencing data. The study reported that more than 85 samples were used for TCR sequencing. POLYSOLVER was used to infer class I HLA alleles from exome data, and LOHHLA was used to detect allele-specific HLA loss. The overall cohort was made up of fewer than 70 patients with pulmonary nodules who had surgical resection. Study-wide findings and limitations: The highest top T cell clone frequencies were observed in normal lung, and a progressive decrease in top T cell clone frequencies appeared to occur from AAH through AIS, MIA and invasive adenocarcinoma. The highest T cell clonality was observed in KRAS-mutant nodules compared with EGFR-mutant or double wild-type lesions. The highest clonality was observed in normal lung, whereas higher T cell density and diversity but lower clonality appeared to be present in later-stage lesions. Because all patients were from Japan and China, applicability to Western populations was uncertain. The findings were based on association rather than direct causation, and larger cohorts with long-term follow-up and longitudinal biopsies were deemed needed.

Resection was performed on patients in Japan or China between the mid-2010s and the late 2010s. Two lung cancer pathologists independently confirmed the histologic diagnosis of each case on H&E slides. Macro-dissection after pathologic assessment enriched premalignant or tumor cells for nucleic acid extraction. The AllPrep DNA/RNA FFPE Kit was used to isolate DNA from FFPE tissue. Using the immunoSEQ hsTCRbeta Kit, TCR beta CDR3 regions were sequenced from DNA. In the original analysis: TCR sequencing data were analysed with the ImmunoSEQ Analyzer. T cell clonality was defined as 1 minus Pielou's evenness, calculated on productive rearrangements. The inverse Simpson index, applied to productive templates, was used to measure T cell diversity. T cell density was defined as TCR beta template counts normalized to usable DNA, with usable DNA estimated by amplification and sequencing of housekeeping genes. TCR metrics were compared across histologic stages using two-sided Kruskal-Wallis tests. Held by TCRdb, this immuneACCESS table contains in-frame sequences only and omits some clones. Under half of the omission traces to an unresolved V gene where checked; the cause of the rest is unknown. V and J calls plus clone size are reproduced from that table; the DNA served to infer D and trimming. The table for this sample lists thousands of clones; over 80% of them were counted only once. The ten largest clones represent approximately 3.6% of the sample.

The cysteine opens and the phenylalanine closes a CDR3 of 13 amino acids. The kept DNA is CDR3 alone, 39 bases in frame from the first base. The CDR1 and CDR2 encoded by the germline V gene (reference sequence) are PRHDT and FYEKMQ. Trimming removed 3 bases from V and 5 bases from J, leaving 8 bases between the germline ends. This chain is built from TRBV13 and TRBJ1-5; the D gene assignment is ambiguous. Sequencing was done on a sample of FFPE invasive lung adenocarcinoma tissue. The cell subset or site label, read with the paper, signifies: frankly invasive lung adenocarcinoma (ADC). The source of this sequence is a person in their sixties with lung adenocarcinoma. The CDR3 loop reads CASSLHGDQPQHF. The DNA sequence is given as TGTGCCAGCAGCTTGCATGGCGATCAGCCCCAGCATTTT.